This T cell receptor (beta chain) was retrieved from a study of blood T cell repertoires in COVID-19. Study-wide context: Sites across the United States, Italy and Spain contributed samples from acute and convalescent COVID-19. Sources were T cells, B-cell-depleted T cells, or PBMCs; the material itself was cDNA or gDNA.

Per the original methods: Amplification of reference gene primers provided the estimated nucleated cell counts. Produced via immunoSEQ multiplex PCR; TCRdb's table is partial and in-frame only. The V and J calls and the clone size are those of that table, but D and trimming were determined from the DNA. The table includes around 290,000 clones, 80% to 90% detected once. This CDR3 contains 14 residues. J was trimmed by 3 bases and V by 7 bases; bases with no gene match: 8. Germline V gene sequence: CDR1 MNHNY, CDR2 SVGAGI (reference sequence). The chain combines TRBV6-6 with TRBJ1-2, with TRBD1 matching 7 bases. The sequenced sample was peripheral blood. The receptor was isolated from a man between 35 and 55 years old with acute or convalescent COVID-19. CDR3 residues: CASNDRDRYYGYTF. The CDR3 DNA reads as TGTGCCAGCAATGACCGGGACAGATACTATGGCTACACCTTC.